The rows below give T cell receptor beta chains drawn from one sample of a study of vaccination effects on CD4 cells after COVID-19. Using immunoSEQ multiplex PCR, the repertoire was profiled, and TCRdb retains in-frame clones only, with some absent. The table lists 55,000 to 75,000 clones, approximately 72% of them singletons, with 3.5% to 4.5% in the top ten. The antigens of these receptors remain unknown. Sequences were derived from CD4+ T cells from PBMCs cultured with HCoV-OC43 spike peptides, sampled before COVID-19 vaccination. The receptors here all came from a human donor who received a COVID-19 vaccine. Both conserved end residues are part of each CDR3. Fields, in order: clone size, D gene, CDR3 length, J gene, V gene, CDR3 DNA, CDR3 protein. A D gene is named only where the DNA matches it firmly. The size field is filled for only some rows; it gives once, few, many or a size class.

clone_size: once
d_call: NA
cdr3_length: 16
j_call: TRBJ2-5
v_call: TRBV4-1
cdr3_nt: TGCGCCAGCAGCCAAGATTCCGACTGGAACCAAGAGACCCAGTACTTC
cdr3_aa: CASSQDSDWNQETQYF

clone_size: NA
d_call: NA
cdr3_length: 15
j_call: TRBJ2-6
v_call: TRBV5-1
cdr3_nt: TGCGCCAGCAGCTTGGCCGGTTCTGGGGCCAACGTCCTGACTTTC
cdr3_aa: CASSLAGSGANVLTF

clone_size: NA
d_call: TRBD2
cdr3_length: 15
j_call: TRBJ2-3
v_call: TRBV2
cdr3_nt: TGTGCCAGCGGAGGACTAGCCGTCGGCACAGATACGCAGTATTTT
cdr3_aa: CASGGLAVGTDTQYF

clone_size: NA
d_call: NA
cdr3_length: 14
j_call: TRBJ1-1
v_call: TRBV6-2/TRBV6-3
cdr3_nt: TGTGCCAGCAGCCCTGGGACCCTGGGGGCTGAAGCTTTCTTT
cdr3_aa: CASSPGTLGAEAFF

clone_size: few
d_call: TRBD1
cdr3_length: 13
j_call: TRBJ1-2
v_call: TRBV7-2
cdr3_nt: TGTGCCAGCAGCTTGGACAGGGGCTATGGCTACACCTTC
cdr3_aa: CASSLDRGYGYTF

clone_size: NA
d_call: NA
cdr3_length: 17
j_call: TRBJ1-1
v_call: TRBV10-3
cdr3_nt: TGTGCCATCAGTGAGAGTAGTAATGGCAGGGAGAGACAGGAAGCTTTCTTT
cdr3_aa: CAISESSNGRERQEAFF

clone_size: once
d_call: NA
cdr3_length: 14
j_call: TRBJ1-3
v_call: TRBV7-6
cdr3_nt: TGTGCCAGCAGCTTAGGGACCGCCGGGGACACCATATATTTT
cdr3_aa: CASSLGTAGDTIYF

clone_size: NA
d_call: NA
cdr3_length: 12
j_call: TRBJ2-3
v_call: TRBV6-6
cdr3_nt: TGTGCCAGCCGGGGTGGGAGAGATACGCAGTATTTT
cdr3_aa: CASRGGRDTQYF

clone_size: few
d_call: TRBD1
cdr3_length: 15
j_call: TRBJ2-2
v_call: TRBV18
cdr3_nt: TGTGCCAGCTCGCCTCGTAGACAGGGGGCCGGGGAGCTGTTTTTT
cdr3_aa: CASSPRRQGAGELFF

clone_size: NA
d_call: TRBD2
cdr3_length: 15
j_call: TRBJ2-1
v_call: TRBV18
cdr3_nt: TGTGCCAGCTCACCACCAGCGGGGGGGTACAATGAGCAGTTCTTC
cdr3_aa: CASSPPAGGYNEQFF

clone_size: NA
d_call: NA
cdr3_length: 13
j_call: TRBJ2-5
v_call: TRBV7-9
cdr3_nt: TGTGCCAGCAGCTTTACAACGCCAGAGACCCAGTACTTC
cdr3_aa: CASSFTTPETQYF

clone_size: NA
d_call: NA
cdr3_length: 15
j_call: TRBJ1-1
v_call: TRBV3-1/TRBV3-2
cdr3_nt: TGTGCCAGCAGCCAAGAAGGCAGGGGGAACACTGAAGCTTTCTTT
cdr3_aa: CASSQEGRGNTEAFF

clone_size: NA
d_call: NA
cdr3_length: 13
j_call: TRBJ2-1
v_call: TRBV6-1
cdr3_nt: TGTGCCAGCACTGAAGTCTGGGGAAATGAGCAGTTCTTC
cdr3_aa: CASTEVWGNEQFF

clone_size: NA
d_call: NA
cdr3_length: 15
j_call: TRBJ1-1
v_call: TRBV5-1
cdr3_nt: TGCGCCAGCACCACCTCACCAGGTCCCCTAGGTGAAGCTTTCTTT
cdr3_aa: CASTTSPGPLGEAFF

clone_size: NA
d_call: NA
cdr3_length: 13
j_call: TRBJ1-1
v_call: TRBV20-1
cdr3_nt: TGCAGTGCTAGTACAGATATGAACACTGAAGCTTTCTTT
cdr3_aa: CSASTDMNTEAFF